This is a list of T cell receptor beta chains from one sample in a study of T cells in Graves' hyperthyroidism and ophthalmopathy. TCRdb processed the multiplex PCR reads anew with MiXCR; each CDR3 protein has one entry. The sample records a few hundred thousand distinct CDR3 sequences, more than 45% being singletons. Sequencing input: peripheral blood or thyroid tissue (not recorded which). These receptors all stem from a young woman with Graves' hyperthyroidism. Both conserved end residues are part of each CDR3. The order of the fields is J gene, clone size, D gene, V gene, CDR3 protein, CDR3 DNA. The D gene is left open where the match is weak. Some rows mark clone size as missing; the rest say once, few, many or name a class of expanded clone.

>TRBJ1-5|many|-|TRBV4-1
CASSQYFSKRLHF
TGCGCCAGCAGCCAGTACTTCTCCAAAAGGCTGCATTTT
>TRBJ2-5|many|-|TRBV19
CASSLGHGMTQYF
TGTGCCAGTAGTTTAGGACACGGAATGACCCAGTACTTC
>TRBJ2-2|-|TRBD2|TRBV7-6
CASSSWREGAGELFF
TGTGCCAGCAGCTCATGGCGGGAGGGCGCCGGGGAGCTGTTTTTT
>TRBJ1-2|many|TRBD1|TRBV6-2/TRBV6-3
CASSYEDRPYGYTF
TGTGCCAGCAGTTACGAGGACAGGCCATATGGCTACACCTTC
>TRBJ2-7|many|-|TRBV25-1
CASSEGAPYEQYF
TGTGCCAGCAGTGAGGGGGCCCCCTACGAGCAGTACTTC
>TRBJ2-3|-|-|TRBV7-2
CASSHIAATGPDTQYF
TGTGCCAGCAGCCATATAGCGGCTACGGGGCCAGATACGCAGTATTTT
>TRBJ2-5|-|TRBD2|TRBV29-1
CSVDRGRSETQYF
TGCAGCGTTGATCGCGGGAGATCGGAGACCCAGTACTTC
>TRBJ1-5|few|-|TRBV7-9
CASSQESSAGLQHF
TGTGCCAGCAGCCAAGAAAGCTCGGCGGGGCTCCAGCATTTT
>TRBJ1-1|-|-|TRBV29-1
CSVSPGTLF
TGCAGCGTTTCCCCCGGGACACTCTTT
>TRBJ2-7|-|TRBD2|TRBV29-1
CSVKSGSGEQYF
TGCAGCGTTAAAAGCGGGAGCGGTGAGCAGTACTTC
>TRBJ1-5|-|TRBD1|TRBV20-1
CSALGQGGQPQHF
TGCAGTGCTCTAGGACAGGGGGGGCAGCCCCAGCATTTT
>TRBJ2-7|many|-|TRBV12-3/TRBV12-4
CASSSVYSDEQYF
TGTGCCAGCAGTTCGGTCTATTCTGACGAGCAGTACTTC
>TRBJ1-2|-|-|TRBV7-9
CASSRTLGTSGNTF
TGTGCCAGCAGCAGGACCTTAGGGACTTCTGGAAACACCTTC
>TRBJ1-1|-|TRBD1|TRBV7-9
CASSVGAGQANTEAFF
TGTGCCAGCAGCGTAGGAGCGGGACAGGCGAACACTGAAGCTTTCTTT
>TRBJ2-7|-|-|TRBV7-2
CASSLKTGRDYEQYF
TGTGCCAGCAGCTTAAAGACGGGCAGAGACTACGAGCAGTACTTC
>TRBJ2-7|many|-|TRBV12-3/TRBV12-4
CASSLALGGGPGAYEQYF
TGTGCCAGCAGTTTAGCGCTTGGAGGTGGGCCAGGCGCCTACGAGCAGTACTTC
>TRBJ2-2|-|TRBD2|TRBV15
CATSRSTGTSGRTGELFF
TGTGCCACCAGCAGGTCCACCGGGACTAGCGGGAGAACCGGGGAGCTATTTTTT
>TRBJ1-2|once|-|TRBV29-1
CSAAGRSGYGYTF
TGCAGCGCCGCGGGCAGGTCCGGCTATGGCTACACCTTC
>TRBJ2-7|-|TRBD2|TRBV5-4
CASSSEGTSGRDYEQYF
TGTGCCAGCAGCTCGGAGGGGACTAGCGGGAGGGACTACGAGCAGTACTTC
>TRBJ2-7|-|TRBD2|TRBV6-2/TRBV6-3
CASSDEGTSVSYEQYF
TGTGCCAGCAGTGACGAGGGGACTAGCGTCTCCTACGAGCAGTACTTC
>TRBJ2-7|many|-|TRBV6-5
CASRVRRGEQYF
TGTGCCAGCAGGGTCAGGAGAGGCGAGCAGTACTTC
>TRBJ2-2|-|-|TRBV5-5
CASSLGHGGNTGELFF
TGTGCCAGCAGCTTGGGTCACGGGGGTAACACCGGGGAGCTGTTTTTT